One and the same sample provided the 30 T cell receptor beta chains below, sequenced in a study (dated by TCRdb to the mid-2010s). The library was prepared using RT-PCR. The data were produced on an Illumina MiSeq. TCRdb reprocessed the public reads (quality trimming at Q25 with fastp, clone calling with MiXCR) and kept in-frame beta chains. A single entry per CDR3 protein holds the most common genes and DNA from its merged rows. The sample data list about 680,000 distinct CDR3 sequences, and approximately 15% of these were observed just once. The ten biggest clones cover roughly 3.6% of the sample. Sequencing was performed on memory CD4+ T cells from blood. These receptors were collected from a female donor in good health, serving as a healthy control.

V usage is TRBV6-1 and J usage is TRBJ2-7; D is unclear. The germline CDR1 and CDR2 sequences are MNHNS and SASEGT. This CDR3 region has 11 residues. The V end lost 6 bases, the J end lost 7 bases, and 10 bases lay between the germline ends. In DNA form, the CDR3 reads TGTGCCAGCAGAAGCTTGAGGGAGCAGTACTTC. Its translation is CASRSLREQYF.

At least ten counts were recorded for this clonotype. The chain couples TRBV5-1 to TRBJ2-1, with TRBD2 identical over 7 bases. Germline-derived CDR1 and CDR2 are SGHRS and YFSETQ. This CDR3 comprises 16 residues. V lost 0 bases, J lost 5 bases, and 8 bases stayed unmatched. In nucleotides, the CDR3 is TGCGCCAGCAGCTTGGGAGGACTAGTAGGCGACAATGAGCAGTTCTTC. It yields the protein CASSLGGLVGDNEQFF.

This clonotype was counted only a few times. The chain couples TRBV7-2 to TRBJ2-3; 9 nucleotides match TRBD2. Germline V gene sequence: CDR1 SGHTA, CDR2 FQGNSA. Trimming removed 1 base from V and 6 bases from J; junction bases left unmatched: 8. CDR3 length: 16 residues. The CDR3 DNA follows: TGTGCCAGCAGCTTAGACTCACTAGCGGGTGGGGATACGCAGTATTTT. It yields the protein CASSLDSLAGGDTQYF.

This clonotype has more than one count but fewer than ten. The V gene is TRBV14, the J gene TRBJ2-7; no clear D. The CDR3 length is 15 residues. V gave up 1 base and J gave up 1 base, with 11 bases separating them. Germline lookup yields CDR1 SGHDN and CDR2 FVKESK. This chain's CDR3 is CASSQGLSPSYEQYF. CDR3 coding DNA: TGTGCCAGCAGCCAAGGATTGTCGCCTTCCTACGAGCAGTACTTC.

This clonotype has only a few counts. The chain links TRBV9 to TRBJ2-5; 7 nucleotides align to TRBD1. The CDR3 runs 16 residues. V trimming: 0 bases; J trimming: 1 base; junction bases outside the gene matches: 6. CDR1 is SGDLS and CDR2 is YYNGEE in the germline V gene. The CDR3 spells CASSVGGGPVQETQYF. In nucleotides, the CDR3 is TGTGCCAGCAGCGTAGGAGGGGGCCCGGTCCAAGAGACCCAGTACTTC.

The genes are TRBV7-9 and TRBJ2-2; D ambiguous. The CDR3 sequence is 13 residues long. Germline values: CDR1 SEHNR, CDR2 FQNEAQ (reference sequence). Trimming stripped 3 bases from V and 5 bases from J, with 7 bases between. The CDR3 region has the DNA TGTGCCAGCAGCTTCCAGGAGACCGGGGAGCTGTTTTTT. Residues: CASSFQETGELFF.

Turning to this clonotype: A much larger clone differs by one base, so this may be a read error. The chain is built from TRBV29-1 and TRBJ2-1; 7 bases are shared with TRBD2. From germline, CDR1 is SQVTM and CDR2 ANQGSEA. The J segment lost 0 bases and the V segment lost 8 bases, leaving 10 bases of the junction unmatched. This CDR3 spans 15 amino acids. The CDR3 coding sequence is TGCAGCTTTGTGTCAGCGGGGCTCTCCTACAATGAGCAGTTCTTC. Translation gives CSFVSAGLSYNEQFF.

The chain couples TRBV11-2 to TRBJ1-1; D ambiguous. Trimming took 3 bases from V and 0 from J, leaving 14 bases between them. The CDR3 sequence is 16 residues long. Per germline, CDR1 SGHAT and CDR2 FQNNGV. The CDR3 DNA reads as TGTGCCAGCAGCTTTGCGGGTACGATGATGAACACTGAAGCTTTCTTT. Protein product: CASSFAGTMMNTEAFF.

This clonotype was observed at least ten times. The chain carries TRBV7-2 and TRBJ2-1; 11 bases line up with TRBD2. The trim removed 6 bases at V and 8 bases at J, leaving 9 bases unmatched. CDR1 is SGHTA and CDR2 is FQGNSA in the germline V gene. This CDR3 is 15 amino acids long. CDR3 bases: TGTGCCAGCAGGACAATAGCGGGAGGGGGCCATGAGCAGTTCTTC. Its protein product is CASRTIAGGGHEQFF.

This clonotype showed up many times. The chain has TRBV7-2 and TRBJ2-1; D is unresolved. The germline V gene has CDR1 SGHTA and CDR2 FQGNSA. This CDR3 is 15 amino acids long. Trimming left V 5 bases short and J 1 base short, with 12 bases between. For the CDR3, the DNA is TGTGCCAGCAGCCAAACTCCCCCTTCCTACAATGAGCAGTTCTTC. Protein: CASSQTPPSYNEQFF. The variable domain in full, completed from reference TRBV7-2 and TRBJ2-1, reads GAGVSQSPSNKVTEKGKDVELRCDPISGHTALYWYRQSLGQGLEFLIYFQGNSAPDKSGLPSDRFSAERTGGSVSTLTIQRTQQEDSAVYLCASSQTPPSYNEQFFGPGTRLTVL.

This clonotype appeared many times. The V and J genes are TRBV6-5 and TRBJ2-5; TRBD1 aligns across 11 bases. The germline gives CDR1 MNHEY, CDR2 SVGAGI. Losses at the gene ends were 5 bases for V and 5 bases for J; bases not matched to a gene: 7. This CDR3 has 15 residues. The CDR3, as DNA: TGTGCCAGCAGTAGCGGACAGGGGGCGTGGGAGACCCAGTACTTC. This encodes CASSSGQGAWETQYF.

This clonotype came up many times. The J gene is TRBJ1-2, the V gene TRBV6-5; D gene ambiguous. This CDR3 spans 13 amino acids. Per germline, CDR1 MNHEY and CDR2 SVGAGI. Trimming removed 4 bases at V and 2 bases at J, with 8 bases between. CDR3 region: CASSSGGNYGYTF. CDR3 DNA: TGTGCCAGCAGTTCTGGAGGGAACTATGGCTACACCTTC.

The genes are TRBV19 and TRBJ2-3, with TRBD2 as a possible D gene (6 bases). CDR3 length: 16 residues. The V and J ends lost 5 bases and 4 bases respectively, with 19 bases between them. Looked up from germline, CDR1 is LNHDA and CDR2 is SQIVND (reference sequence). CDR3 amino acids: CASSPMTCGTADTQYF. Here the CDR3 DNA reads TGTGCCAGTAGTCCCATGACTTGCGGGACTGCAGATACGCAGTATTTT.

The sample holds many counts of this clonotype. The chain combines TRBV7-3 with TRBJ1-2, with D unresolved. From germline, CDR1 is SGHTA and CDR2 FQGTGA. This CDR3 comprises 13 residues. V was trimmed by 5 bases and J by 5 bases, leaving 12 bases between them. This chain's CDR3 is CASSLGGRYGYTF. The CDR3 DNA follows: TGTGCCAGCAGCCTAGGAGGGAGATATGGCTACACCTTC.

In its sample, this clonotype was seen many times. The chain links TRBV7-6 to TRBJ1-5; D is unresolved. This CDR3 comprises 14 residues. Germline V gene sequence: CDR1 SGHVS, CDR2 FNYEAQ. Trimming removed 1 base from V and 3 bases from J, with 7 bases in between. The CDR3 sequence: CASSLEDNNQPQHF. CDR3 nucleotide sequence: TGTGCCAGCAGCTTAGAGGATAACAATCAGCCCCAGCATTTT.

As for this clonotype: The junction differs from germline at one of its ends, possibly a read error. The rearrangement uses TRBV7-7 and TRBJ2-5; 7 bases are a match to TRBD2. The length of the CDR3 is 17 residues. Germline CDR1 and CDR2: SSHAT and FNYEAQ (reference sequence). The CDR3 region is CASSRSAGAAWGETQYF. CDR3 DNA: TGTGCTAGCAGCCGTTCCGCGGGAGCTGCCTGGGGGGAGACCCAGTACTTC. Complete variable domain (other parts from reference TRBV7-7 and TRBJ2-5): GAGVSQSPRYKVTKRGQDVTLRCDPISSHATLYWYQQALGQGPEFLTYFNYEAQPDKSGLPSDRFSAERPEGSISTLTIQRTEQRDSAMYRCASSRSAGAAWGETQYFGPGTRLLVL.

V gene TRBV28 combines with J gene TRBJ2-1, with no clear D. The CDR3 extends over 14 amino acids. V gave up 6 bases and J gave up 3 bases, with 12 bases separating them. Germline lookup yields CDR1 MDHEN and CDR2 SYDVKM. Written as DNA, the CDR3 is TGTGCCAGCAGGATAGGAGTCTTCTACAATGAGCAGTTCTTC. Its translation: CASRIGVFYNEQFF. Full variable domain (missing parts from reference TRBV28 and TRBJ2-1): DVKVTQSSRYLVKRTGEKVFLECVQDMDHENMFWYRQDPGLGLRLIYFSYDVKMKEKGDIPEGYSVSREKKERFSLILESASTNQTSMYLCASRIGVFYNEQFFGPGTRLTVL.

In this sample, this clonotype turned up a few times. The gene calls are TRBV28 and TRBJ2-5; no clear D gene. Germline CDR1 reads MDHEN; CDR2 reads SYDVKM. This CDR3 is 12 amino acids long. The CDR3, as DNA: TGTGCTACGACCGACTTCCAAGAGACCCAGTACTTC. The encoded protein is CATTDFQETQYF.

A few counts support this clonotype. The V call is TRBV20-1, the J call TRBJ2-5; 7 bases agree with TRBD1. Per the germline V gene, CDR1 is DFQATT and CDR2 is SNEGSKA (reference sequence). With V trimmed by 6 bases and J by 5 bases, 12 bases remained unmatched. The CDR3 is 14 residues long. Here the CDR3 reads CSAPDRVGYETQYF. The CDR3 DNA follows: TGCAGTGCCCCAGACAGGGTTGGTTACGAGACCCAGTACTTC.

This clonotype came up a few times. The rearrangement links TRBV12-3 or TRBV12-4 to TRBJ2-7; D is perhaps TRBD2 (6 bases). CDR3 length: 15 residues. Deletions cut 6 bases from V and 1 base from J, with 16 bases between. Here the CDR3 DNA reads TGTGCCAGCAGCCCGGCGGGCGGGATGTCCTACGAGCAGTACTTC. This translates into CASSPAGGMSYEQYF.

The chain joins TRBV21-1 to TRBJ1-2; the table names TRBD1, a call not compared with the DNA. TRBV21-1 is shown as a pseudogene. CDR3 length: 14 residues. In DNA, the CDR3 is TGTGCCACCTTTACATCCTACGAGGGGTATGGCTACACCTTC. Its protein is CATFTSYEGYGYTF.

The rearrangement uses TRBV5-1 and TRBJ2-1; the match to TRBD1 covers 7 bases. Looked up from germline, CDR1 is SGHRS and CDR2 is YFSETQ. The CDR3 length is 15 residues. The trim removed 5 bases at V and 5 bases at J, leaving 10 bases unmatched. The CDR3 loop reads CASRDIQTGNNEQFF. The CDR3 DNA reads TGCGCCAGCAGAGATATCCAGACAGGGAACAATGAGCAGTTCTTC.

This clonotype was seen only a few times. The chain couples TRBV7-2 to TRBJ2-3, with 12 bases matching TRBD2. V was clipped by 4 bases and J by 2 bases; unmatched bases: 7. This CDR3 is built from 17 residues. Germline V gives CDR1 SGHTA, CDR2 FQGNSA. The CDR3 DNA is TGTGCCAGCAGCTCTGACCGACTAGCGGGGGCCACAGATACGCAGTATTTT. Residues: CASSSDRLAGATDTQYF.

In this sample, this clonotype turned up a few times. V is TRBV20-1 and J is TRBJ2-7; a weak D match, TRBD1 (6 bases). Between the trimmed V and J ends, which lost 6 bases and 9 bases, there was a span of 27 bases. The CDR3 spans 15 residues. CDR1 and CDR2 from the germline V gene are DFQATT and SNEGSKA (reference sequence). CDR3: CSARMGQGYSTGQYF. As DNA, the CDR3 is TGCAGTGCAAGAATGGGACAAGGGTATAGTACGGGGCAGTACTTC.

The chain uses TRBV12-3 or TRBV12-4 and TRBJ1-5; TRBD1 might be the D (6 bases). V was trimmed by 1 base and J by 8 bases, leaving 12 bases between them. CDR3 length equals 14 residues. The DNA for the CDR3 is TGTGCCAGCAGTTTAGGCGGGGGGCGAGAGCCCCAGCATTTT. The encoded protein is CASSLGGGREPQHF.

The CDR3 spells CASSPQTGRNTEAFF. CDR3 DNA: TGTGCCAGCTCACCCCAGACAGGGAGGAACACTGAAGCTTTCTTT. The chain employs TRBV18 and TRBJ1-1; TRBD1 matches at 7 bases. The CDR3 has 15 amino acids. The V and J ends lost 3 bases and 1 base, in that order; junction bases with no gene match: 5. Germline CDR1 and CDR2: KGHSH and LQKENI.

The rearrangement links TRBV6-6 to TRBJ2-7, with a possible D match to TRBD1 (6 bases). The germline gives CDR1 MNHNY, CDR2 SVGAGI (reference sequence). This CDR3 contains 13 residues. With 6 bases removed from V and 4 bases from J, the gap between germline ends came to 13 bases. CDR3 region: CASRGRGMYEQYF. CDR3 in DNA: TGTGCCAGCAGGGGCAGGGGTATGTACGAGCAGTACTTC.

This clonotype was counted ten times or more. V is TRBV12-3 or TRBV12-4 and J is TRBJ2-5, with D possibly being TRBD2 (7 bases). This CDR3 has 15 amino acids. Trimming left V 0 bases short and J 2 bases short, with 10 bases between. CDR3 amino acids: CASSLAGGTQETQYF. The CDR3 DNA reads TGTGCCAGCAGTTTAGCGGGGGGGACACAAGAGACCCAGTACTTC.

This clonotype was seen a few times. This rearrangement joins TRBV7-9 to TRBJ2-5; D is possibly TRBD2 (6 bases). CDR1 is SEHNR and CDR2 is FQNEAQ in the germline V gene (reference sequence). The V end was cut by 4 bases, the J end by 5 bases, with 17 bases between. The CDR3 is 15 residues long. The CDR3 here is CASSSVEGLRETQYF. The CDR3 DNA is TGTGCCAGCAGCTCTGTGGAGGGCCTAAGGGAGACCCAGTACTTC.

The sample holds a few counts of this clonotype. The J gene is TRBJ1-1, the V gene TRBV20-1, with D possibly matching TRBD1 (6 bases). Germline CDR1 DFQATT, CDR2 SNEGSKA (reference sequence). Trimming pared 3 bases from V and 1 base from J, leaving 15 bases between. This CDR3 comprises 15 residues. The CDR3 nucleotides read TGCAGTGCTAGCGGGGCAGGAGGGGGGAACACTGAAGCTTTCTTT. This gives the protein CSASGAGGGNTEAFF.